Each of the 13 T cell receptor beta chains below was sequenced from the same sample in a study of beta chain features in type 1 diabetes (dated by TCRdb to the late 2010s). General conclusions and limits of the study: A moderate but significant shortening of TCRB CDR3 length was observed in type 1 diabetes patients in all four CD4+ subsets.

The library relied on the immunoSEQ multiplex PCR assay. The High Capacity cDNA Reverse Transcription Kit was used to reverse transcribe all of the isolated RNA, meaning that expressed TCRB transcripts were what got sequenced. TCRdb carries this immuneACCESS record with in-frame sequences only. Its versions omit some clonotypes, under half of them owing to an unresolved V gene in the studies checked, with the rest unexplained. This sample holds 130,000 or so clones; roughly 10% were observed only once. Over 0.6% of the sample is in the top ten clones. Their antigens are not known. The sequenced sample consisted of central memory CD4+ T cells from blood. The receptors were sampled from a young man with type 1 diabetes.

This clone was recorded many times. The chain carries TRBV6-6 and TRBJ1-3; D is ambiguous. Between the trimmed V and J ends, which lost 8 bases and 7 bases, there was a span of 15 bases. The germline CDR1 and CDR2 sequences are MNHNY and SVGAGI (reference sequence). CDR3 length equals 13 residues. The CDR3 coding sequence is TGTGCCAGCCGGGAGGCGGAATCGAACACCATATATTTT. It yields the protein CASREAESNTIYF.

The rearrangement uses TRBV7-6 and TRBJ1-2, with D perhaps matching TRBD1 (5 bases). CDR3 length equals 15 residues. The V and J ends lost 7 bases and 0 bases respectively, with 15 bases between them. The germline CDR1 and CDR2 sequences are SGHVS and FNYEAQ. The CDR3 loop reads CASNPLGGTNYGYTF. CDR3 nucleotide sequence: TGTGCCAGCAACCCCCTTGGGGGGACTAACTATGGCTACACCTTC.

The sample holds a few counts of this clone. The V call is TRBV29-1, the J call TRBJ2-3, with 10 bases aligning to TRBD2. This CDR3 is built from 14 residues. V was clipped by 5 bases and J by 2 bases; unmatched bases: 4. Per germline, CDR1 SQVTM and CDR2 ANQGSEA. The DNA of the CDR3 is TGCAGCGTTAGTAGCGGGGGGACCACAGATACGCAGTATTTT. Its translation: CSVSSGGTTDTQYF.

This clone was recorded many times. The chain links TRBV2 to TRBJ1-2, with D uncertain. Trimming cost V 8 bases and J 2 bases, with 15 bases left between them. Germline CDR1 SNHLY, CDR2 FYNNEI. The CDR3 covers 14 residues. The CDR3 protein is CASSLPGENYGYTF. In nucleotides, the CDR3 is TGTGCCAGCTCCCTTCCGGGAGAGAACTATGGCTACACCTTC.

V is TRBV7-9 and J is TRBJ1-1; the D gene is possibly TRBD1 (6 bases). Germline V gene sequence: CDR1 SEHNR, CDR2 FQNEAQ (reference sequence). The CDR3 covers 14 residues. Trimming cost V 2 bases and J 10 bases, with 17 bases left between them. Here the CDR3 DNA reads TGTGCCAGCAGCTTAAGCGCTGCGTTCAGGGGAGCTTTCTTT. Protein: CASSLSAAFRGAFF.

V is TRBV10-3 and J is TRBJ2-5, with D tentatively TRBD2 (5 bases). In germline, CDR1 is ENHRY, CDR2 SYGVKD. V lost 0 bases and J 5 bases, leaving 10 bases between the germline ends. The CDR3 totals 14 residues. The CDR3 region is CAISESAGSETQYF. CDR3 sequence (DNA): TGTGCCATCAGTGAGTCTGCGGGCTCGGAGACCCAGTACTTC.

This clone was counted a few times. This chain joins TRBV11-2 and TRBJ2-3; 9 bases match TRBD1. CDR3 length equals 14 residues. From germline, CDR1 is SGHAT and CDR2 FQNNGV. With V trimmed by 4 bases and J by 3 bases, 2 bases remained unmatched. The DNA for the CDR3 is TGTGCCAGCAGCTGGGGACAGGGTACAGATACGCAGTATTTT. Protein sequence: CASSWGQGTDTQYF.

This clone was detected ten times or more. The chain joins TRBV7-9 to TRBJ1-1; D is perhaps TRBD1 (5 bases). Trimming stripped 1 base from V and 0 bases from J, with 15 bases between. The V gene's germline CDR1 is SEHNR and CDR2 FQNEAQ (reference sequence). CDR3 length equals 17 residues. Written as DNA, the CDR3 is TGTGCCAGCAGCTTAGGGGCGGGGACCCTCATGAACACTGAAGCTTTCTTT. Translating it yields CASSLGAGTLMNTEAFF.

The chain combines TRBV6-6 with TRBJ2-7; weak D call: TRBD1 (6 bases). CDR1 and CDR2 (germline): MNHNY, SVGAGI (reference sequence). This CDR3 spans 14 amino acids. Trimming removed 8 bases from V and 6 bases from J, with 20 bases in between. In nucleotides, the CDR3 is TGTGCCAGCCAGCTTACAGGGAGCCTACCCGAGCAGTACTTC. This translates into CASQLTGSLPEQYF.

This clone was observed a few times. This chain uses TRBV7-3 with TRBJ1-1; D may be TRBD1 (6 bases). V was shortened by 2 bases and J by 1 base, with 11 bases between the two germline ends. Germline V gives CDR1 SGHTA, CDR2 FQGTGA. The CDR3 length is 15 residues. The CDR3 region is CASSLQGSGNTEAFF. CDR3 nucleotides: TGTGCCAGCAGCTTACAGGGGTCGGGGAACACTGAAGCTTTCTTT.

The rearrangement uses TRBV29-1 and TRBJ1-1; 7 positions match TRBD1. CDR1 is SQVTM, CDR2 ANQGSEA, per germline. The CDR3 covers 14 residues. J was trimmed by 0 bases and V by 6 bases; bases with no gene match: 7. The CDR3 nucleotides read TGCAGCGTGCAAGGGGGCAGGGTGAACACTGAAGCTTTCTTT. This encodes CSVQGGRVNTEAFF.

The CDR3 DNA is TGCGCCAGCAAAACCACAGGGGGCCCTGACTCACCCCTCCACTTT. Amino acids: CASKTTGGPDSPLHF. The genes are TRBV5-1 and TRBJ1-6, with 9 positions matching TRBD1. Trimming cost V 6 bases and J 10 bases; bases outside gene matches: 11. Looked up from germline, CDR1 is SGHRS and CDR2 is YFSETQ. The CDR3 is 15 amino acids. Full variable domain (rest looked up from reference TRBV5-1 and TRBJ1-6): KAGVTQTPRYLIKTRGQQVTLSCSPISGHRSVSWYQQTPGQGLQFLFEYFSETQRNKGNFPGRFSGRQFSNSRSEMNVSTLELGDSALYLCASKTTGGPDSPLHFGNGTRLTVT.

The DNA of the CDR3 is TGTGCCAGCAGCGACCGACCTCGACTAGCGGGGGAGCAGTATTTT. Translated, it gives CASSDRPRLAGEQYF. V gene TRBV7-2 combines with J gene TRBJ2-3, with 12 bases lining up with TRBD2. V gave up 5 bases and J gave up 11 bases; unmatched junction bases: 11. The germline gives CDR1 SGHTA, CDR2 FQGNSA. CDR3 length: 15 amino acids.